These T cell receptor beta chains were read from a single sample in a study of blood T cells in healthy people across ages. TCRdb independently ran MiXCR on the 5' RACE reads; one entry per CDR3 protein. The sample contains some 1.5 million distinct CDR3 sequences, 35% to 45% of which appear only once. The source material was blood. These receptors were collected from a woman between 18 and 30 years old in good health. The CDR3 runs from the conserved cysteine through the conserved F or W. Fields, in order: clone size, V gene, J gene, D gene, CDR3 protein, CDR3 DNA. D genes are given only for firm matches. Not every row has a clone size; where given, it reads once, few, many or a size class.

abundance: .; v_gene: TRBV27; j_gene: TRBJ2-2; d_gene: .; CDR3aa: CASSFGVRFELFF; CDR3nt: TGTGCCAGCAGTTTCGGAGTTCGGTTTGAGCTGTTTTTT
abundance: .; v_gene: TRBV12-3/TRBV12-4; j_gene: TRBJ1-6; d_gene: TRBD1; CDR3aa: CASSPRQGKSPLHF; CDR3nt: TGTGCCAGCAGCCCCCGACAGGGGAAATCCCCCCTCCACTTT
abundance: once; v_gene: TRBV4-3; j_gene: TRBJ2-7; d_gene: .; CDR3aa: CASSPTSGHHEQYF; CDR3nt: TGCGCCAGCAGCCCGACAAGTGGACACCACGAGCAGTACTTC
abundance: once; v_gene: TRBV18; j_gene: TRBJ1-6; d_gene: .; CDR3aa: CASSPGGSQYSPLHF; CDR3nt: TGTGCCAGCTCACCAGGGGGATCCCAATATTCACCCCTCCACTTT
abundance: .; v_gene: TRBV28; j_gene: TRBJ2-5; d_gene: .; CDR3aa: CASSLGGSQKTQYF; CDR3nt: TGTGCCAGCAGTTTGGGAGGATCCCAAAAGACCCAGTACTTC
abundance: .; v_gene: TRBV6-2/TRBV6-3; j_gene: TRBJ1-1; d_gene: TRBD1; CDR3aa: CASRYRQPGTGDGTEAFF; CDR3nt: TGTGCCAGCAGATACAGGCAACCCGGGACAGGGGACGGCACTGAAGCTTTCTTT
abundance: .; v_gene: TRBV20-1; j_gene: TRBJ2-5; d_gene: .; CDR3aa: CSARGSLRDAGLETQYF; CDR3nt: TGCAGTGCTAGGGGATCCCTCCGGGACGCCGGTTTGGAGACCCAGTACTTC
abundance: few; v_gene: TRBV4-3; j_gene: TRBJ2-7; d_gene: .; CDR3aa: CASSQDSRGREQYF; CDR3nt: TGCGCCAGCAGCCAAGATTCCCGTGGCAGGGAGCAGTACTTC
abundance: .; v_gene: TRBV7-9; j_gene: TRBJ2-7; d_gene: .; CDR3aa: CASSPIISLRWYEQYF; CDR3nt: TGTGCCAGCAGCCCTATAATTTCCCTTCGGTGGTACGAGCAGTACTTC
abundance: .; v_gene: TRBV2; j_gene: TRBJ2-3; d_gene: .; CDR3aa: CASTARTVRGNTQYF; CDR3nt: TGTGCCAGCACCGCGCGGACAGTTCGAGGGAATACGCAGTATTTT
abundance: .; v_gene: TRBV20-1; j_gene: TRBJ2-5; d_gene: .; CDR3aa: CSARDVADQETQYF; CDR3nt: TGCAGTGCTAGAGATGTAGCGGACCAAGAGACCCAGTACTTC
abundance: .; v_gene: TRBV12-3/TRBV12-4; j_gene: TRBJ2-5; d_gene: .; CDR3aa: CASSLGTLVTGTQYF; CDR3nt: TGTGCCAGCAGTTTAGGGACACTTGTTACAGGGACCCAGTACTTC
abundance: few; v_gene: TRBV6-2/TRBV6-3; j_gene: TRBJ2-2; d_gene: TRBD2; CDR3aa: CASSYSISWTSGTGELFF; CDR3nt: TGTGCCAGCAGTTATTCCATCTCCTGGACTAGCGGGACCGGGGAGCTGTTTTTT
abundance: few; v_gene: TRBV29-1; j_gene: TRBJ2-1; d_gene: TRBD2; CDR3aa: CSGDVAGGNEQFF; CDR3nt: TGCAGCGGTGACGTAGCGGGCGGCAATGAGCAGTTCTTC
abundance: .; v_gene: TRBV7-2; j_gene: TRBJ2-7; d_gene: TRBD2; CDR3aa: CASSSGLEEETRYF; CDR3nt: TGTGCCAGCAGCTCGGGACTAGAGGAAGAGACCCGGTACTTC
abundance: .; v_gene: TRBV7-9; j_gene: TRBJ2-1; d_gene: .; CDR3aa: CASSLALANEQFF; CDR3nt: TGTGCCAGCAGCTTAGCATTAGCCAATGAGCAGTTCTTC
abundance: .; v_gene: TRBV20-1; j_gene: TRBJ2-2; d_gene: .; CDR3aa: CSARLAHGELFF; CDR3nt: TGCAGTGCTAGACTGGCGCACGGGGAGCTGTTTTTT